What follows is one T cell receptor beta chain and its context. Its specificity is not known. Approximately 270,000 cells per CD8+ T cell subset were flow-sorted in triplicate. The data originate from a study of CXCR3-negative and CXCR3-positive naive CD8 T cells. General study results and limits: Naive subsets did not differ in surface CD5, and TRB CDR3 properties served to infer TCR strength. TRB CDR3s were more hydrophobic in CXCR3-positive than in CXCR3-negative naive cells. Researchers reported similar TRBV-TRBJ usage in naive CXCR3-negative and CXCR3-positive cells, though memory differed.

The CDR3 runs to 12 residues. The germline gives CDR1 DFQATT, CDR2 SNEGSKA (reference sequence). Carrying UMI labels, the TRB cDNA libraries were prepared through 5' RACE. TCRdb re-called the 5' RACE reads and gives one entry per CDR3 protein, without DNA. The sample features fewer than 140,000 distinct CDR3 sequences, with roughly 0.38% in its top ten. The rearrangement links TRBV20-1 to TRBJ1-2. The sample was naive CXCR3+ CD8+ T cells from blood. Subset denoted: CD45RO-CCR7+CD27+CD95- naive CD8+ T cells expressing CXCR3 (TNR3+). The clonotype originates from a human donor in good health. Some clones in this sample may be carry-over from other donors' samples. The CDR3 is CSAYDSYYGYTF.